The 29 T cell receptor beta chains given below trace back to one sample, sequenced in a study of T cell repertoires in cytomegalovirus infection. MiXCR, applied by TCRdb to the reads, yields one record per CDR3 protein. The sample has approximately 500,000 distinct CDR3 sequences; more than 20% are singletons. What was sequenced was PBMCs. The receptor set was obtained from a human donor in good health (CMV status not recorded). Some clones in this sample may be carry-over from other donors' samples.

This clonotype was seen a handful of times. The CDR3 coding sequence is TGTGCCAGCAGTTATCAGAACACCGGGGAGCTGTTTTTT. The encoded protein is CASSYQNTGELFF. The chain couples TRBV28 to TRBJ2-2; D is unclear. V was pared by 4 bases and J by 1 base, with 4 bases between. Germline values: CDR1 MDHEN, CDR2 SYDVKM. CDR3 length: 13 residues. The complete variable domain, with remaining parts taken from reference TRBV28 and TRBJ2-2, reads DVKVTQSSRYLVKRTGEKVFLECVQDMDHENMFWYRQDPGLGLRLIYFSYDVKMKEKGDIPEGYSVSREKKERFSLILESASTNQTSMYLCASSYQNTGELFFGEGSRLTVL.

This clonotype appeared a few times. The chain employs TRBV6-1 and TRBJ2-7, with D perhaps assigned TRBD1 or TRBD2 (5 bases each). The ends were cut back, 0 bases at V and 9 bases at J, with 12 bases in the middle. The CDR3 loop spans 13 amino acids. From germline, CDR1 is MNHNS and CDR2 SASEGT. The CDR3 nucleotides are TGTGCCAGCAGTGAAGCGGGAAAGGGACGGCAGTACGTC. The encoded protein is CASSEAGKGRQYV.

This clonotype was recorded many times. The chain uses TRBV7-2 and TRBJ1-2; TRBD1 matches 7 bases. The germline V gene has CDR1 SGHTA and CDR2 FQGNSA. V dropped 5 bases and J dropped 0; count of bases not matched to a gene: 6. This CDR3 spans 15 amino acids. In nucleotides, the CDR3 is TGTGCCAGCAGCACCCACGGGACAGCTAACTATGGCTACACCTTC. Protein sequence: CASSTHGTANYGYTF.

This chain joins TRBV3-1 and TRBJ1-2; D might be TRBD1 (5 bases). V was pared by 4 bases and J by 5 bases, with 17 bases between. The CDR3 extends over 15 amino acids. Germline values: CDR1 LGHDT, CDR2 YNNKEL (reference sequence). This CDR3 reads CASSRGTTSPYGYTF. The CDR3 DNA sequence: TGTGCCAGCAGCCGCGGGACGACCAGCCCTTATGGCTACACCTTC. The full variable domain, in which reference TRBV3-1 and TRBJ1-2 provide the parts outside the CDR3, is DTAVSQTPKYLVTQMGNDKSIKCEQNLGHDTMYWYKQDSKKFLKIMFSYNNKELIINETVPNRFSPKSPDKAHLNLHINSLELGDSAVYFCASSRGTTSPYGYTFGSGTRLTVV.

The genes are TRBV10-2 and TRBJ2-2; no reliable D call. This CDR3 region has 16 residues. Trimming shortened V by 3 bases and J by 5 bases, and 16 bases separated the two germline ends. Germline CDR1 reads WSHSY; CDR2 reads SAAADI. DNA of the CDR3: TGCGCCAGCAGTGATCGAAGGACGGCCACTACCGGGGAGCTGTTTTTT. Its protein product is CASSDRRTATTGELFF.

This clonotype was found many times. The chain employs TRBV7-2 and TRBJ1-5, with D tentatively TRBD1 (6 bases). With 5 bases removed from V and 7 bases from J, the gap between germline ends came to 18 bases. Germline values: CDR1 SGHTA, CDR2 FQGNSA. This CDR3 spans 15 amino acids. DNA of the CDR3: TGTGCCAGCAGCCCGGACAGTGGGGGCGGGCAGCCCCAGCATTTT. Protein product: CASSPDSGGGQPQHF.

This clonotype was observed a few times. J is TRBJ1-1 and V is TRBV7-8, with no clear D. The V gene lost 4 bases and the J gene lost 4 bases, with 10 bases spanning the gap. This CDR3 is 13 amino acids long. Germline V lookup: CDR1 SGHVS, CDR2 FQNEAQ. In DNA, the CDR3 is TGTGCCAGCAGCTCCCTGGGGTTCACTGAAGCTTTCTTT. Translating gives CASSSLGFTEAFF.

V gene TRBV6-2 or TRBV6-3 combines with J gene TRBJ2-5, with D uncertain. There are 12 residues in the CDR3. V lost 8 bases, J lost 4 bases, and 11 bases lay in between. In germline, CDR1 is MNHEY, CDR2 SVGEGT. This CDR3 reads CASAMATETQYF. CDR3 bases: TGTGCCAGCGCCATGGCGACAGAGACCCAGTACTTC.

The chain carries TRBV6-1 and TRBJ2-3, with D unclear. Between the trimmed V and J ends, which lost 0 bases and 1 base, there was a span of 11 bases. Germline V gives CDR1 MNHNS, CDR2 SASEGT. The CDR3 consists of 16 residues. CDR3 DNA: TGTGCCAGCAGTGAAGCTCGAGGAATCGGCACAGATACGCAGTATTTT. This sequence encodes CASSEARGIGTDTQYF.

This rearrangement joins TRBV6-6 to TRBJ2-1; D not certain. The CDR3 extends over 14 amino acids. The V end was cut by 6 bases, the J end by 6 bases, with 15 bases between. CDR1 and CDR2 from the germline V gene are MNHNY and SVGAGI (reference sequence). The DNA of the CDR3 is TGTGCCAGCAGCCCCGACCTAAAGGCCAATGAGCAGTTCTTC. Translating it yields CASSPDLKANEQFF.

This clonotype was recorded a few times. This sequence joins TRBV28 and TRBJ1-1; possibly TRBD1 for D (6 bases). Trimming pared 6 bases from V and 1 base from J, leaving 18 bases between. Germline CDR1 is MDHEN and CDR2 is SYDVKM. This CDR3 is built from 16 residues. The CDR3, as DNA: TGTGCCAGCAGCCTTGGGGTGGCGACAGGGAACACTGAAGCTTTCTTT. Protein: CASSLGVATGNTEAFF.

This clonotype was seen repeatedly, ten times or more. The gene calls are TRBV7-2 and TRBJ2-1; 9 positions agree with TRBD2. V lost 1 base and J lost 6; bases outside the gene matches: 4. This CDR3 has 15 amino acids. Per germline, CDR1 SGHTA and CDR2 FQGNSA. CDR3 loop: CASSLGPSGVNEQFF. In DNA form, the CDR3 reads TGTGCCAGCAGCTTAGGGCCTAGCGGGGTCAATGAGCAGTTCTTC.

A remark on this clonotype: At one end the junction does not follow the germline gene, possibly because of a read error. This rearrangement joins TRBV6-1 to TRBJ2-2; D not certain. Germline V gene data show CDR1 as MNHNS and CDR2 as SASEGT. There are 13 residues in the CDR3. CDR3 loop: CASREANTGELFF. As DNA, the CDR3 is TGTGCCAGCAGAGAAGCGAACACCGGGGAGCTGTTTTTT.

This clonotype was counted only a few times. The J gene is TRBJ1-1, the V gene TRBV19; D unclear. The V end was cut by 3 bases, the J end by 10 bases, with 21 bases between. CDR1 LNHDA and CDR2 SQIVND come from the germline V gene (reference sequence). This CDR3 comprises 15 residues. This chain's CDR3 is CASSMTPHSPLGAFF. DNA for the CDR3: TGTGCCAGTAGTATGACCCCCCACAGCCCATTGGGAGCTTTCTTT.

The CDR3 DNA reads TGCGCCAGCAGCCCCGGGACGCGCACGGTTACGCAGTATTTT. This gives the protein CASSPGTRTVTQYF. This chain connects TRBV5-1 to TRBJ2-3; the D gene could be TRBD1 or TRBD2 (5 bases each). V was trimmed by 4 bases and J by 8 bases, leaving 17 bases between them. The CDR3 runs to 14 residues. Germline assignment: CDR1 SGHRS and CDR2 YFSETQ. Looking up the rest from reference TRBV5-1 and TRBJ2-3 gives the full variable domain: KAGVTQTPRYLIKTRGQQVTLSCSPISGHRSVSWYQQTPGQGLQFLFEYFSETQRNKGNFPGRFSGRQFSNSRSEMNVSTLELGDSALYLCASSPGTRTVTQYFGPGTRLTVL.

This clonotype was counted many times. The genes are TRBV7-2 and TRBJ2-1; 8 nucleotides match TRBD2. The trim removed 2 bases at V and 2 bases at J, leaving 20 bases unmatched. The CDR3 runs 21 residues. Germline V CDR1 and CDR2: SGHTA, FQGNSA. The CDR3 reads CASSLMHRSVQRERPYNEQFF. CDR3 nucleotides: TGTGCCAGCAGCTTAATGCATAGATCCGTCCAGCGGGAGAGGCCCTACAATGAGCAGTTCTTC. The variable domain in full, with the rest retrieved from reference TRBV7-2 and TRBJ2-1, is GAGVSQSPSNKVTEKGKDVELRCDPISGHTALYWYRQSLGQGLEFLIYFQGNSAPDKSGLPSDRFSAERTGGSVSTLTIQRTQQEDSAVYLCASSLMHRSVQRERPYNEQFFGPGTRLTVL.

This clonotype was detected ten times or more. The chain's CDR3 is CASSRGRLYEQYV. In DNA, the CDR3 is TGTGCCAGCAGCCGAGGACGGTTATACGAGCAGTACGTC. The rearrangement uses TRBV7-2 and TRBJ2-7; D call uncertain. The ends were cut back, 5 bases at V and 4 bases at J, with 12 bases in the middle. This CDR3 spans 13 amino acids. Germline CDR1 SGHTA, CDR2 FQGNSA.

There are a few counts of this clonotype. The chain carries TRBV11-3 and TRBJ2-1; 8 positions agree with TRBD2. From germline, CDR1 is SGHNT and CDR2 YENEEA. This CDR3 contains 14 residues. After removal of 5 bases from V and 7 bases from J, the junction contained 7 bases not matched to a gene. The CDR3 spells CASSRSGRVNEQFF. The CDR3 DNA follows: TGTGCCAGCAGCCGCAGCGGGAGAGTAAATGAGCAGTTCTTC.

Many counts were recorded for this clonotype. The rearrangement uses TRBV10-3 and TRBJ1-1, with 8 bases identical to TRBD1. Germline V gives CDR1 ENHRY, CDR2 SYGVKD. CDR3 length: 18 residues. V shed 3 bases, J shed 2 bases, and the junction held 14 bases outside the gene matches. The CDR3 spells CAISDRTGTGGKNTEAFF. The CDR3 DNA follows: TGTGCCATCAGTGACAGGACAGGGACCGGGGGGAAAAACACTGAAGCTTTCTTT.

This clonotype has a handful of counts. The rearrangement uses TRBV19 and TRBJ2-1, with 9 bases aligning to TRBD2. Trimming at V came to 3 bases and at J to 5 bases, leaving 14 bases not matched to a gene. The CDR3 spans 18 residues. Germline assignment: CDR1 LNHDA and CDR2 SQIVND (reference sequence). The CDR3 DNA sequence: TGTGCCAGTAGTATGGTGGGTGGCGGGAGGGCTGGCGACAATGAGCAGTTCTTC. Protein sequence: CASSMVGGGRAGDNEQFF.

The table lists this clonotype with a few counts. V usage is TRBV5-4 and J usage is TRBJ2-3, with 11 positions matching TRBD2. The CDR3 contains 16 residues. The V gene end was trimmed by 0 bases and the J gene end by 5 bases; junction bases not matched to a gene: 5. Germline V gene data show CDR1 as SGHNT and CDR2 as YYREEE (reference sequence). In DNA form, the CDR3 reads TGTGCCAGCAGCTTGGGTAGCGGGAGGGGAAAAGATACGCAGTATTTT. This codes for CASSLGSGRGKDTQYF.

This clonotype was counted ten times or more. The V gene is TRBV7-8, the J gene TRBJ2-3, with D maybe TRBD2 (5 bases). V lost 5 bases to trimming and J lost 6 bases, with 15 bases between them. The CDR3 totals 14 residues. Per the germline V gene, CDR1 is SGHVS and CDR2 is FQNEAQ. As DNA, the CDR3 is TGTGCCAGCAGCCGCCCCGCGAGGGAGGATACGCAGTATTTT. Translating it yields CASSRPAREDTQYF.

The chain combines TRBV4-1 with TRBJ2-2; a possible D gene is TRBD1 (6 bases). Trimming took off 10 bases at V and 7 bases at J, with 22 bases between the two ends. The length of the CDR3 is 15 residues. The germline gives CDR1 MGHRA, CDR2 YSYEKL. CDR3 nucleotide sequence: TGCGCCATACAACCAAAGGGGGACACGCACGGGGAGCTGTTTTTT. It yields the protein CAIQPKGDTHGELFF.

This chain links TRBV7-2 with TRBJ1-5; D remains ambiguous. The germline V gene encodes CDR1 SGHTA and CDR2 FQGNSA. Trimming removed 3 bases at V and 3 bases at J, with 21 bases between. There are 18 residues in the CDR3. CDR3 loop: CASSFTFGVPNTNQPQHF. The CDR3 DNA follows: TGTGCCAGCAGCTTCACCTTCGGGGTCCCCAATACCAATCAGCCCCAGCATTTT.

In this sample, this clonotype turned up a few times. This CDR3 reads CASSLYLLPTDTQYF. CDR3 DNA: TGTGCCAGCAGCTTATATCTCCTTCCCACAGATACGCAGTATTTT. The rearrangement joins TRBV11-2 to TRBJ2-3; D not resolved. Trimming cost V 2 bases and J 2 bases, with 11 bases left between them. Germline V gene lookup returns CDR1 SGHAT and CDR2 FQNNGV. The CDR3 consists of 15 residues. Filled out from reference TRBV11-2 and TRBJ2-3, the complete variable domain reads EAGVAQSPRYKIIEKRQSVAFWCNPISGHATLYWYQQILGQGPKLLIQFQNNGVVDDSQLPKDRFSAERLKGVDSTLKIQPAKLEDSAVYLCASSLYLLPTDTQYFGPGTRLTVL.

The chain carries TRBV12-3 or TRBV12-4 and TRBJ1-3; D not certain. The length of the CDR3 is 12 residues. Trimming pared 3 bases from V and 5 bases from J, leaving 5 bases between. CDR3 amino acids: CASSFFRNTIYF. The CDR3 DNA sequence: TGTGCCAGCAGTTTCTTTAGAAACACCATATATTTT.

This clonotype came up many times. The V call is TRBV11-2, the J call TRBJ1-1; tentative D call: TRBD1 (6 bases). Per germline, CDR1 SGHAT and CDR2 FQNNGV. The V and J ends lost 5 bases and 1 base respectively, with 17 bases between them. This CDR3 has 16 amino acids. CDR3 nucleotide sequence: TGTGCCAGCAGCCTAAAAGATCAGGGGAGGAACACTGAAGCTTTCTTT. Its translation is CASSLKDQGRNTEAFF.

The chain has TRBV6-5 and TRBJ2-7; 14 bases fit TRBD2. In germline, CDR1 is MNHEY, CDR2 SVGAGI. Trimming removed 6 bases from V and 7 bases from J; junction bases left unmatched: 8. The CDR3 spans 15 residues. Here the CDR3 reads CASSYGTSGSWEQYF. The DNA for the CDR3 is TGTGCCAGCAGCTATGGGACTAGCGGGAGTTGGGAGCAGTACTTC.

This clonotype was counted between two and nine times. The chain employs TRBV20-1 and TRBJ1-1; unclear D gene. V lost 6 bases, J lost 0 bases, and 14 bases lay in between. CDR1 is DFQATT and CDR2 is SNEGSKA in the germline V gene (reference sequence). This CDR3 has 14 residues. CDR3 DNA sequence: TGCAGTGCCCCTCGACCTGGGATGAACACTGAAGCTTTCTTT. This encodes CSAPRPGMNTEAFF.